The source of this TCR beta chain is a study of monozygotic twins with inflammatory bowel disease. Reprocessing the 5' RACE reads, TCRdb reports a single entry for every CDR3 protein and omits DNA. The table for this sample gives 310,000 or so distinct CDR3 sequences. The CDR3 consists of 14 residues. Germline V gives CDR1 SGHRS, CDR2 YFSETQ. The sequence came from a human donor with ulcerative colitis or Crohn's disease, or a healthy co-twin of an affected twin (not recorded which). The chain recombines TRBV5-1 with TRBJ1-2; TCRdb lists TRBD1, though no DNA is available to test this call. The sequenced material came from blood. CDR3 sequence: CASSIEQAGGGYTF.